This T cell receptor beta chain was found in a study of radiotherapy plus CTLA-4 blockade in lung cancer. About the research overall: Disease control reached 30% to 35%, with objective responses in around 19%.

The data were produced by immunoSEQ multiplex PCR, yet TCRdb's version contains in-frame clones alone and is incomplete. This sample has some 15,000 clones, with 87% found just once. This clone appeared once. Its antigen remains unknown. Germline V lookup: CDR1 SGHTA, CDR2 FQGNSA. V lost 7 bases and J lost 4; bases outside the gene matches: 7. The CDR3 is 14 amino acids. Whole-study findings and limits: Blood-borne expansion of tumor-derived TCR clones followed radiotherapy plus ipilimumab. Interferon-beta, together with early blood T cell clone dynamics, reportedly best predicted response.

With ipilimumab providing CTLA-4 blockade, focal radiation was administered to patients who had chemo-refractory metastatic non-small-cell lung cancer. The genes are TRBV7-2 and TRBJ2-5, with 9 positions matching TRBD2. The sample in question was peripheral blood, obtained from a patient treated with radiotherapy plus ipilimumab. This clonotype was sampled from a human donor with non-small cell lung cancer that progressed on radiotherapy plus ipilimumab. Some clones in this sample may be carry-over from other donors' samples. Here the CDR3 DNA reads TGTGCCAGCACGATGGCGGGACTAGCAGAGACCCAGTACTTC. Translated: CASTMAGLAETQYF.